Detailed here is one T cell receptor beta chain. Its antigen is unidentified. Here immunoSEQ multiplex PCR was the method, and the copy in TCRdb shows in-frame clones only, minus some. Among 55,000 to 80,000 clones listed, 88% were seen once. Deletions cut 5 bases from V and 1 base from J, with 13 bases between. The CDR3 covers 15 residues. The sample belongs to a study of OX40 agonist ivuxolimab in advanced cancers. The overall study: Head and neck, renal cell, melanoma or hepatocellular carcinoma were the cancers that dose-escalation patients had.

General study findings and limits: CD8+ T cells averaged more expanded clones than CD4+. Some patients who did not respond also had low normalized T-cell clonal expansion.

V gene TRBV5-3 combines with J gene TRBJ2-1; D is undetermined. TRBV5-3 carries the ORF label, with uncertain function. The TCR originated in an adult with an advanced solid tumor such as melanoma, head and neck, liver or kidney cancer. The source material was CD4+ or CD8+ T cells sorted from blood, sampled in a trial of the OX40 agonist ivuxolimab. CDR3 protein: CARRRLPSSYNEQFF. The CDR3 bases are TGTGCCAGAAGGAGGCTCCCCTCATCCTACAATGAGCAGTTCTTC.